This T cell receptor (beta chain) stems from a study of CD8 T cells in ankylosing spondylitis. General observations from the study: Significant enrichment of disease-linked clones was reported in matched ankylosing spondylitis synovial fluid. A TCR beta motif of under ten highly homologous variants appeared characteristic of ankylosing spondylitis blood. A number of the motif variants had already been described in reactive arthritis synovial fluid and blood.

This clonotype turned up a few times. The antigen remains undetermined. TCRdb re-called the 5' RACE reads with MiXCR, one entry per CDR3 protein. The sample yields 120,000 to 150,000 distinct CDR3 sequences, roughly 8.8% seen once. This clonotype was sampled from a male donor with ankylosing spondylitis. Sequenced material: synovial fluid, either unsorted or a sorted T cell fraction (not recorded which).

CDR3 residues: CSVELGGGETQYF. In DNA, the CDR3 is TGCAGCGTTGAATTGGGGGGGGGAGAGACCCAGTACTTC. The rearrangement joins TRBV29-1 to TRBJ2-5; 7 bases match TRBD2. Germline assignment: CDR1 SQVTM and CDR2 ANQGSEA. After removal of 2 bases from V and 4 bases from J, the junction contained 4 bases not matched to a gene. The CDR3 extends over 13 amino acids.